This record covers a single T cell receptor (beta chain). Its antigen remains unknown. This sample stems from a study of STAT5B mutations in CD4+ large granular lymphocyte leukemia. About the study: Among healthy controls, a particular HLA allele went with more CDR3 'QG' motifs.

CDR1 and CDR2 from the germline V gene are ENHRY and SYGVKD. The V gene end was trimmed by 4 bases and the J gene end by 3 bases; junction bases not matched to a gene: 0. The CDR3 consists of 13 residues. The study, taken as a whole, reports: Main leukemic clonotypes were patient-specific, but roughly 26% appeared at low frequency elsewhere. TRBV06-family usage was enriched in top patient clones (8/27) versus controls (2/35). Without putative leukemic clones, patient CD4-sorted repertoires remained more clonal than healthy CD4+ repertoires.

Only in-frame clones appear in the TCRdb table, and some are missing; sequencing was by immunoSEQ multiplex PCR. The sample includes fewer than 50,000 clones, roughly four fifths of them seen just once. The origin of this receptor is a human donor in good health. Sequencing input: CD4+ T cells from blood buffy coats. The chain is built from TRBV10-3 and TRBJ2-3; 8 bases align to TRBD2. The CDR3 sequence is CAISAGGTDTQYF. The CDR3 bases are TGTGCCATCAGTGCGGGGGGGACAGATACGCAGTATTTT.